This T cell receptor beta chain was profiled in a study of blood T cell repertoires in COVID-19. Study as a whole: PBMCs, B-cell-depleted T cells, or T cells provided the cDNA or gDNA that made up the material.

The germline gives CDR1 SNHLY, CDR2 FYNNEI. This CDR3 is built from 15 residues. V lost 8 bases and J lost 10; bases outside the gene matches: 10. As processed by the authors: How many nucleated cells were present was estimated from reference gene primer amplification. TCRdb's copy holds only in-frame clones and misses some; the assay was immunoSEQ multiplex PCR. V, J and clone size are those of that table, while D and trimming were read from the DNA. The profile shows hundreds of thousands of clones, around 87% of them singletons. Cohort 3 donors counted as recovered after two negative PCRs, clearance, or resolved symptoms.

J is TRBJ2-1 and V is TRBV2; 14 nucleotides match TRBD2. This clonotype was sampled from a young woman who had recovered from COVID-19. Source material: PBMCs or T cells enriched from blood (not recorded which). The CDR3 nucleotides read TGTGCCAGCCGTCCCGGGACTAGCGGGGGTTGGGAGCAGTTCTTC. This gives the protein CASRPGTSGGWEQFF.